This T cell receptor (beta chain) was found in a study of CD4+ T cells in melanoma. For this clone: Its antigen remains unidentified.

This table comes from immunoSEQ multiplex PCR, and its TCRdb copy is limited to in-frame clones, with some not included. This table holds some 120,000 clones, roughly 90% found once. Regarding the study as a whole: A reported correlation linked neoantigen-specific CD4+ T cells to CD8+, macrophage and B cell function.

Germline V CDR1 and CDR2: SGHTA, FQGNSA. This CDR3 comprises 18 residues. Trimming took off 5 bases at V and 1 base at J, with 23 bases between the two ends. Sequenced: peripheral blood. The clonotype was recovered from a human donor with melanoma. The chain links TRBV7-2 to TRBJ1-1; D possibly corresponds to TRBD1 (6 bases). CDR3 sequence (DNA): TGTGCCAGCAGCCCAATTAGGGGGACCCGCCACCCGAACACTGAAGCTTTCTTT. Protein sequence: CASSPIRGTRHPNTEAFF.